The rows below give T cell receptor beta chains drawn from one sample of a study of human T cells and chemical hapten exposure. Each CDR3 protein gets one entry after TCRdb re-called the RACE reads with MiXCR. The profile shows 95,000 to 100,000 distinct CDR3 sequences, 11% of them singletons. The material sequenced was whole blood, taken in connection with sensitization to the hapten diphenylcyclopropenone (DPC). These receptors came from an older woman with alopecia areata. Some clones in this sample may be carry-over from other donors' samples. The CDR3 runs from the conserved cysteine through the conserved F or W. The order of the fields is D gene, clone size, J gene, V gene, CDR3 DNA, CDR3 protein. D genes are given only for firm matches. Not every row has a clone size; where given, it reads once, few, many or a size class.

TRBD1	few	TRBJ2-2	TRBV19	TGTGCCAGTAGTATCCGAGGGGGCACGGACACCGGGGAGCTGTTTTTT	CASSIRGGTDTGELFF
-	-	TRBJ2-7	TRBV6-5	TGTGCCAGCAGTCCTGCCCGGATCCGTCTCTACGAGCAGTACTTC	CASSPARIRLYEQYF
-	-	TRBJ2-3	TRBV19	TGTGCCAGTAGTATGTTTGAGGGGCATGGCACAGATACGCAGTATTTT	CASSMFEGHGTDTQYF
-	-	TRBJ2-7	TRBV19	TGTGCCAGTCTTTTTAATAGCTCCTACGAGCAGTACTTC	CASLFNSSYEQYF
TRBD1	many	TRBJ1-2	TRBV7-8	TGTGCCAGCAGCAGGGACAGATACGGACCCGGCTACACCTTC	CASSRDRYGPGYTF
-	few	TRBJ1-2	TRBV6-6	TGTGCCAGCACACTCGGGATGCACTATGGCTACACCTTC	CASTLGMHYGYTF
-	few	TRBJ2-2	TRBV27	TGTGCCAGCAGTTTTGAGGGGGCGAACACCGGGGAGCTGTTTTTT	CASSFEGANTGELFF
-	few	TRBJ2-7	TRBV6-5	TGTGCCACCCAAAGGGGGACATACTCCTACGAGCAGTACTTC	CATQRGTYSYEQYF
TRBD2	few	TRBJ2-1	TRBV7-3	TGTGCCAGCAGCGCACAAGGGACTAGCGGGGGTGAGCAGTTCTTC	CASSAQGTSGGEQFF
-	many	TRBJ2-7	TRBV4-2	TGTGCCAGCAGCCAAGATGGGGCAGGGACAACCTACGAGCAGTACTTC	CASSQDGAGTTYEQYF
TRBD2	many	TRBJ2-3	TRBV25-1	TGTGCCAGCAGTGAATTTTGGAAGCGGGGGGGCACAGATACGCAGTATTTT	CASSEFWKRGGTDTQYF
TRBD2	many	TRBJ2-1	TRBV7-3	TGTGCCAGCAGTCATTTAGAGCGGACTAGCAATAACAATGAGCAGTTCTTC	CASSHLERTSNNNEQFF
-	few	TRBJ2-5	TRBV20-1	TGCAGTGCTAGAGTGTGGGGGGGCCACGAGACCCAGTACTTC	CSARVWGGHETQYF
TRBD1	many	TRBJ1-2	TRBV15	TGTGCCACCAGCATCAACAGGGGAAACTATGGCTACACCTTC	CATSINRGNYGYTF
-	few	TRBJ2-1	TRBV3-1	TGTGCCACCTGCAGGGGTCGGGCGGGGTGGAGCTCCTACAATGAGCAGTTCTTC	CATCRGRAGWSSYNEQFF
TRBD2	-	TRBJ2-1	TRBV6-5	TGTGCCAGCAGACACCTGAACAGCGGGGCTGAGCAGTTCTTC	CASRHLNSGAEQFF
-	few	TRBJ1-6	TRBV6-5	TGTGCCAGCAGTTACTCGATCGGGAAGGATTCACCCCTCCACTTT	CASSYSIGKDSPLHF
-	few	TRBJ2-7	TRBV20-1	TGCAGTGCTAGCCCCATCTCCTACGAGCAGTACTTC	CSASPISYEQYF
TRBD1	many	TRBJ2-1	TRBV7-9	TGTGCCAGCAGCCTGCAGGGGGTTTCCTACAATGAGCAGTTCTTC	CASSLQGVSYNEQFF
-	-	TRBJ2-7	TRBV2	TGTGCCAGCAGTTCCTACGAGCAGTACTTC	CASSSYEQYF
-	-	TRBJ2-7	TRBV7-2	TGTGCCAGCAGCTTGGTTAAAAGCTCCTACGAGCAGTACTTC	CASSLVKSSYEQYF
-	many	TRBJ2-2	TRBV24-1	TGTGCCACCAGTGAGAAACAGGGCCCCAGGGAGCTGTTTTTT	CATSEKQGPRELFF
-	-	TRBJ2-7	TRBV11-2	TGTGCCAGCAGCTTGTTGACGTGGGGCTCCTACGAGCAGTACTTC	CASSLLTWGSYEQYF
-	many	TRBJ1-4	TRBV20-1	TGCAGTGCTAGAGATGTTGTGGACTATGCACGGGACGGTTCTAATGAAAAACTGTTTTTT	CSARDVVDYARDGSNEKLFF
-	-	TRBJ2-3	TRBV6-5	TGTGCCAGCAGTTACTCGGTAGGGCCTCCAGATACGCAGTATTTT	CASSYSVGPPDTQYF